Following are 10 T cell receptor beta chains from one sample sequenced in a study of cytomegalovirus exposure and HLA in healthy donors. The PCR made use of 60 Vbeta and 13 Jbeta primers. Assay: immunoSEQ multiplex PCR; the TCRdb copy retains only in-frame clones and omits some. The table records roughly 180,000 clones, 85% of them present only once. The source material was PBMCs. Receptor source: a boy younger than 10 in good health and CMV-seronegative.

In regard to this clone: Other DNA sequences from this sample encode an identical CDR3 as well. V is TRBV2 and J is TRBJ2-2; D unclear. CDR1 is SNHLY and CDR2 is FYNNEI in the germline V gene. The CDR3 is 14 residues long. Between the trimmed V and J ends, which lost 7 bases and 0 bases, there was a span of 9 bases. CDR3 amino acids: CASKAGANTGELFF. The CDR3 DNA sequence: TGTGCCAGCAAGGCAGGTGCGAACACCGGGGAGCTGTTTTTT.

The rearrangement uses TRBV7-9 and TRBJ1-6, with 7 nucleotides matching TRBD1. With V trimmed by 5 bases and J by 5 bases, 6 bases remained unmatched. The CDR3 sequence is 15 residues long. Germline V gene lookup returns CDR1 SEHNR and CDR2 FQNEAQ (reference sequence). The CDR3: CASSLRDRDNSPLHF. Here the CDR3 DNA reads TGTGCCAGCAGCCTCCGGGACAGAGATAATTCACCCCTCCACTTT.

The chain has TRBV6-5 and TRBJ2-3, with 15 bases fitting TRBD2. CDR3 length equals 15 residues. V lost 6 bases to trimming and J lost 5 bases; unmatched junction nucleotides: 3. Per the germline V gene, CDR1 is MNHEY and CDR2 is SVGAGI. As DNA, the CDR3 is TGTGCCAGCAGCGGACTAGCGGGGGGGAAAGATACGCAGTATTTT. Its protein product is CASSGLAGGKDTQYF.

Only one count was recorded for this clone. J is TRBJ2-5 and V is TRBV18; the D is unclear. Germline V gene lookup returns CDR1 KGHSH and CDR2 LQKENI. This CDR3 is 14 amino acids long. V lost 4 bases and J 5 bases, leaving 14 bases between the germline ends. The CDR3: CASSLDRGGETQYF. The CDR3, as DNA: TGTGCCAGCTCACTCGACCGTGGCGGCGAGACCCAGTACTTC.

This clone showed up just a few times. The gene calls are TRBV28 and TRBJ1-6; possible D gene TRBD1, 6 bases. There are 16 residues in the CDR3. The V end lost 6 bases, the J end lost 7 bases, and 19 bases lay between the germline ends. The germline gives CDR1 MDHEN, CDR2 SYDVKM. The CDR3 loop reads CASRSPGTSLNSPLHF. In DNA, the CDR3 is TGTGCCAGCAGGTCCCCCGGGACAAGCCTAAATTCACCCCTCCACTTT.

The V call is TRBV30, the J call TRBJ2-2; D is undetermined. In germline, CDR1 is GTSNPN, CDR2 SVGIG (reference sequence). This CDR3 is 12 amino acids long. Between the trimmed V and J ends, which lost 0 bases and 6 bases, there was a span of 5 bases. CDR3 region: CAWSVLSGELFF. In DNA form, the CDR3 reads TGTGCCTGGAGTGTACTTTCCGGGGAGCTGTTTTTT.

The rearrangement uses TRBV5-1 and TRBJ2-6, with 7 bases that match TRBD1. The J segment lost 4 bases and the V segment lost 0 bases, leaving 10 bases of the junction unmatched. There are 18 residues in the CDR3. The V gene's germline CDR1 is SGHRS and CDR2 YFSETQ. Here the CDR3 reads CASSLAGSGGAGANVLTF. CDR3 DNA sequence: TGCGCCAGCAGCTTGGCCGGGTCAGGGGGAGCAGGGGCCAACGTCCTGACTTTC.

The chain joins TRBV29-1 to TRBJ2-7, with 7 bases that match TRBD1. Per the germline V gene, CDR1 is SQVTM and CDR2 is ANQGSEA. The CDR3 totals 13 residues. Trimming at V came to 5 bases and at J to 5 bases, leaving 9 bases not matched to a gene. CDR3 DNA sequence: TGCAGCGTTACATCCGGGACAGCCGACGAGCAGTACTTC. This codes for CSVTSGTADEQYF.

This clone was observed a single time. The chain recombines TRBV28 with TRBJ2-7; tentative D call: TRBD2 (5 bases). The CDR3 spans 13 residues. V lost 5 bases and J 4 bases, leaving 12 bases between the germline ends. The germline CDR1 and CDR2 sequences are MDHEN and SYDVKM. The CDR3 protein is CASSPGVGYEQYV. The CDR3 DNA sequence: TGTGCCAGCAGTCCCGGGGTGGGGTACGAGCAGTACGTC.

This chain uses TRBV28 with TRBJ2-7; TRBD1 aligns across 9 bases. The CDR3 is made up of 15 amino acids. Germline V CDR1 and CDR2: MDHEN, SYDVKM. V lost 6 bases to trimming and J lost 0 bases; unmatched junction nucleotides: 6. CDR3 in DNA: TGTGCCAGCAGAAACGGACAGGGGTTCTCCTACGAGCAGTACTTC. It specifies CASRNGQGFSYEQYF.